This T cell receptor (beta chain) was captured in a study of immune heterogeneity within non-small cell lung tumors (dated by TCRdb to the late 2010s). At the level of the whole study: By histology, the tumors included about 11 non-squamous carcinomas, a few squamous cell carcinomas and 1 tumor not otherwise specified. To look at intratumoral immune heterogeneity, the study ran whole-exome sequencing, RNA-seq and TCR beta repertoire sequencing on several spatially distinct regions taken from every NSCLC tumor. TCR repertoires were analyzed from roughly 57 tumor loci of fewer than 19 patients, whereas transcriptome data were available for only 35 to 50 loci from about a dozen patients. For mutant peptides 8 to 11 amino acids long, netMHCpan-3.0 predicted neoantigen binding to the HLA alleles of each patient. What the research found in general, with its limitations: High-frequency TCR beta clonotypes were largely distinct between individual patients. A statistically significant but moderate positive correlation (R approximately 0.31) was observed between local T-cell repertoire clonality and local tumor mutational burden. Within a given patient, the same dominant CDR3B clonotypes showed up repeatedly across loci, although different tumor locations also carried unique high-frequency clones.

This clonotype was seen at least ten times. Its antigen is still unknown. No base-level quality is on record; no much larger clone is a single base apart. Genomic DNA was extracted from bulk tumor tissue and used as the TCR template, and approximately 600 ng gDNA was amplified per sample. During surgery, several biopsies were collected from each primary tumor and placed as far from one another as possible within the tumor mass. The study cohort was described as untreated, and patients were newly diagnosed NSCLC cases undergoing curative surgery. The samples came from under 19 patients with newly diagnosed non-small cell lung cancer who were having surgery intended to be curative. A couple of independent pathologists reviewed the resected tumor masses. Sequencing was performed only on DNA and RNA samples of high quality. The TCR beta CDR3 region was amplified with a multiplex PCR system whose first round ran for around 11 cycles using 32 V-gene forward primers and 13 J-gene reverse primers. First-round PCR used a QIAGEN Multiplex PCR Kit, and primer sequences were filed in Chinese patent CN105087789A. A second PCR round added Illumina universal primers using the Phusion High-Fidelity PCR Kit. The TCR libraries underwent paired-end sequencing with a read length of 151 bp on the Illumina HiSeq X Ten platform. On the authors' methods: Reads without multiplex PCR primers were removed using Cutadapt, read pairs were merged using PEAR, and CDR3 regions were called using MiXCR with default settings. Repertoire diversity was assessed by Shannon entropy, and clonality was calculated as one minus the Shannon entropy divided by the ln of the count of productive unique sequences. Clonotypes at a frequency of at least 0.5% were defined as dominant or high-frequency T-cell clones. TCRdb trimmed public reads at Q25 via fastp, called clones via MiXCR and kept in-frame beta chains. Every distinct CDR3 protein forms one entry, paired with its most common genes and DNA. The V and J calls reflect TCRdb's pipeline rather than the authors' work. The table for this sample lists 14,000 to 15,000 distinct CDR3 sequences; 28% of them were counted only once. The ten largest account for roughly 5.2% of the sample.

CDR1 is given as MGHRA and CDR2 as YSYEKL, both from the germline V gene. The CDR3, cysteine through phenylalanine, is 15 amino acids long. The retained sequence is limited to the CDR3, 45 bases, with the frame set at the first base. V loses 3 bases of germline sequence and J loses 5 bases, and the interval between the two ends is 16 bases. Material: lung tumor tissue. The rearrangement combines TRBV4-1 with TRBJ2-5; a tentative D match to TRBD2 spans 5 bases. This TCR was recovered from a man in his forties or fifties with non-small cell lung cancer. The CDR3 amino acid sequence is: CASSQTGLAGETQYF. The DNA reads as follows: TGCGCCAGCAGCCAGACGGGATTGGCCGGGGAGACCCAGTACTTC.